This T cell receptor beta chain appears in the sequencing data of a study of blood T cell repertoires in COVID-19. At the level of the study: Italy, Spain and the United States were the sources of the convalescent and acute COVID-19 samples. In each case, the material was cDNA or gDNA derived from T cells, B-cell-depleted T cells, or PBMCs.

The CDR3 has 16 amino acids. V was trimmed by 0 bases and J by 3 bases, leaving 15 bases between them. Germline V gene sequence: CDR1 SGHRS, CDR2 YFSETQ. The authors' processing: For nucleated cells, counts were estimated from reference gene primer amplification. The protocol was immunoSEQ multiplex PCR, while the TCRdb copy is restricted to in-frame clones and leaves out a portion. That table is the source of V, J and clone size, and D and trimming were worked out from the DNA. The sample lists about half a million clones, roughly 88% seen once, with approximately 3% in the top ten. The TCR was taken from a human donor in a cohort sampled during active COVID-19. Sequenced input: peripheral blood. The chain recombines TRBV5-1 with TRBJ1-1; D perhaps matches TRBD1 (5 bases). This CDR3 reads CASSLDVGPGDTEAFF. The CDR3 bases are TGCGCCAGCAGCTTGGACGTTGGCCCGGGGGACACTGAAGCTTTCTTT.